This T cell receptor beta chain came from a study of T cell changes during pregnancy in multiple sclerosis. Sequencing was performed with immunoSEQ multiplex PCR; in TCRdb, only in-frame clones are kept and a portion is missing. Of 70,000 to 80,000 clones listed, approximately 94% are singletons. The CDR3 spans 15 residues. Germline V gives CDR1 SGHDN, CDR2 FVKESK. V lost 2 bases to trimming and J lost 4 bases, with 14 bases between them. The receptor's source is a female donor with multiple sclerosis, enrolled in a pregnancy study. The V call is TRBV14, the J call TRBJ1-2, with D unresolved. Specimen: peripheral blood, collected in the third trimester of pregnancy. In DNA, the CDR3 is TGTGCCAGCAGCCAATCCGTGAGACTTCTCTATGGCTACACCTTC. It is translated as CASSQSVRLLYGYTF.